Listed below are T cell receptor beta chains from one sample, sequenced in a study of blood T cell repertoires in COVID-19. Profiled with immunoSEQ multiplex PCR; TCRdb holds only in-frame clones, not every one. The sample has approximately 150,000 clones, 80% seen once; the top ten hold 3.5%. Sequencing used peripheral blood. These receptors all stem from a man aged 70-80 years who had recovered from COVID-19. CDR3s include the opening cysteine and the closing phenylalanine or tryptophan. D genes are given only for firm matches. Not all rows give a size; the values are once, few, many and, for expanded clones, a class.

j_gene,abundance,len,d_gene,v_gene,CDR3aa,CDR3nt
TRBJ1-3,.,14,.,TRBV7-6,CASSPGVSGNTIYF,TGTGCCAGCAGCCCAGGGGTCTCTGGAAACACCATATATTTT
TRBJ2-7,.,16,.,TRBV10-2,CASSEMRAGLLDEQYF,TGCGCCAGCAGTGAGATGCGTGCGGGGCTCCTTGACGAGCAGTACTTC
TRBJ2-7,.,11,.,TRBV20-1,CSAPRGIEQYF,TGCAGTGCTCCCCGGGGTATCGAGCAGTACTTC
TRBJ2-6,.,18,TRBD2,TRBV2,CASSGLAGDLAGANVLTF,TGTGCCAGCAGTGGACTAGCGGGGGACCTCGCCGGGGCCAACGTCCTGACTTTC
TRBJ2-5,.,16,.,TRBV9,CASSGNSAVSEETQYF,TGTGCCAGCAGTGGTAATTCTGCGGTTTCGGAAGAGACCCAGTACTTC
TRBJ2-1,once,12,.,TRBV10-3,CATQGGGDEQFF,TGTGCCACCCAAGGCGGGGGCGATGAGCAGTTCTTC
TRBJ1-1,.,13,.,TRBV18,CASSLSGEVEAFF,TGTGCCAGCTCACTCTCCGGGGAGGTTGAAGCTTTCTTT
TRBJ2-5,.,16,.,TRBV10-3,CAISDAGKNVGETQYF,TGTGCCATCAGTGACGCAGGGAAGAATGTCGGAGAGACCCAGTACTTC
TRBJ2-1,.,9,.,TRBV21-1,CASSGPQFF,TGTGCCAGCAGCGGCCCTCAGTTCTTC
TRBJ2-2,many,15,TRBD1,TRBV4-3,CASSQAIRTGGELFF,TGCGCCAGCAGCCAAGCCATCAGGACAGGCGGGGAGCTGTTTTTT
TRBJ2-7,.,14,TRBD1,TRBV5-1,CASSEGQALYEQYF,TGCGCCAGCAGCGAGGGACAGGCGCTCTACGAGCAGTACTTC
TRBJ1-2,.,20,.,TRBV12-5,CASGLGPKAGLTMGNYGYTF,TGTGCTAGTGGTTTGGGCCCAAAAGCCGGACTCACTATGGGGAACTATGGCTACACCTTC
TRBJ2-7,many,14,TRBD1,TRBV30,CAWNGAGGSYEQYF,TGTGCCTGGAATGGGGCAGGGGGATCCTACGAGCAGTACTTC
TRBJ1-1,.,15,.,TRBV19,CASSSGIPMGTEAFF,TGTGCCAGTAGCTCCGGGATCCCCATGGGCACTGAAGCTTTCTTT
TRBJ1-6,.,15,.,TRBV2,CASSDLIQGRSPLHF,TGTGCCAGCAGTGATCTAATACAGGGCAGATCACCCCTCCACTTT
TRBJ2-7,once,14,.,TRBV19,CASSSGWGSYEQYF,TGTGCCAGTAGTTCGGGATGGGGCTCCTACGAGCAGTACTTC
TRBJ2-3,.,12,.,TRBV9,CASSDHTDTQYF,TGTGCCAGCAGCGATCACACAGATACGCAGTATTTT
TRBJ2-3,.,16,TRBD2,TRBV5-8,CASSPGLAGPWDTQYF,TGTGCCAGCAGCCCGGGACTAGCGGGACCGTGGGATACGCAGTATTTT
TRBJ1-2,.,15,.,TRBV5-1,CASSPAEGVLSGYTF,TGCGCCAGCAGCCCCGCTGAAGGGGTTCTCTCCGGCTACACCTTC
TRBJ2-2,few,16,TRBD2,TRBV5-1,CASSLGLALNTGELFF,TGCGCCAGCAGCTTGGGACTAGCGCTCAACACCGGGGAGCTGTTTTTT
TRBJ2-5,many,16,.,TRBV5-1,CASSLLGGVLQETQYF,TGCGCCAGCAGCTTACTCGGAGGTGTGCTCCAAGAGACCCAGTACTTC
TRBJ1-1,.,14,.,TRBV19,CASKRGFGNTEAFF,TGTGCCAGTAAGCGAGGGTTTGGAAACACTGAAGCTTTCTTT
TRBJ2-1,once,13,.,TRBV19,CASRREQGDEQFF,TGTGCCAGTAGGCGTGAGCAGGGTGATGAGCAGTTCTTC
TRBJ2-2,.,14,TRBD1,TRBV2,CASNGQEYTGELFF,TGTGCCAGCAACGGACAGGAGTACACCGGGGAGCTGTTTTTT
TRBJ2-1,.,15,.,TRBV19,CASSIKQGGYNEQFF,TGTGCCAGTAGTATAAAACAGGGGGGGTACAATGAGCAGTTCTTC
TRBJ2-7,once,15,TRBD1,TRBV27,CASSLAGTAIYEQYF,TGTGCCAGCAGTTTAGCCGGGACAGCGATCTACGAGCAGTACTTC
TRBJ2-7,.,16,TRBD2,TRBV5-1,CASSQTSGSIFYEQYF,TGCGCCAGCAGCCAGACTAGCGGGAGTATCTTCTACGAGCAGTACTTC
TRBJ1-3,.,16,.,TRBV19,CASSEFWGETGNTIYF,TGTGCCAGTAGCGAATTCTGGGGGGAAACTGGAAACACCATATATTTT
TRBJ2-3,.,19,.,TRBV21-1,CASSKSDRGKREGPDTQYF,TGTGCCAGCAGCAAATCGGATCGGGGCAAGCGGGAGGGCCCGGATACGCAGTATTTT
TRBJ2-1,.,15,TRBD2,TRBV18,CASSPQTSGGGEQFF,TGTGCCAGCTCACCACAGACTAGCGGGGGTGGTGAGCAGTTCTTC
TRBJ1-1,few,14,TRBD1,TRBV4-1,CASSNRQGKTEAFF,TGCGCCAGCAGCAACCGACAGGGCAAAACTGAAGCTTTCTTT
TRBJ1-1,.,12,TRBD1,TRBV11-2,CASSSGQGEAFF,TGTGCCAGCAGCTCGGGACAGGGCGAAGCTTTCTTT
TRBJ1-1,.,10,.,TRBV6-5,CASGRTEAFF,TGTGCCAGCGGGAGAACTGAAGCTTTCTTT
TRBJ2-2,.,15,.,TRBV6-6,CASSYGRFYTGELFF,TGTGCCAGCAGTTACGGCCGATTTTACACCGGGGAGCTGTTTTTT
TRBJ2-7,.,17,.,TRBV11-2,CASSLVVAVGVSYEQYF,TGTGCCAGCAGCTTAGTCGTCGCGGTTGGAGTCTCCTACGAGCAGTACTTC
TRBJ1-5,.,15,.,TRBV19,CASRSDRYSNQPQHF,TGTGCCAGTAGATCCGACAGATATAGCAATCAGCCCCAGCATTTT
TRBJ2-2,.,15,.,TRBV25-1,CASSDPGLPTGELFF,TGTGCCAGCAGTGACCCCGGACTACCGACCGGGGAGCTGTTTTTT
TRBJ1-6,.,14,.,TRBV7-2,CASSSGAYNSPLHF,TGTGCCAGCAGCTCAGGGGCCTATAATTCACCCCTCCACTTT
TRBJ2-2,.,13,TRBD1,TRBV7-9,CASSQGVTGELFF,TGTGCCAGCAGCCAGGGGGTTACCGGGGAGCTGTTTTTT
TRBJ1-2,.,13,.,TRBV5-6,CASSLGEGYRYTF,TGTGCCAGCAGCTTGGGTGAGGGATACCGCTACACCTTC
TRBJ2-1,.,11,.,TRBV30,CAWWQGNEQFF,TGTGCCTGGTGGCAGGGGAATGAGCAGTTCTTC
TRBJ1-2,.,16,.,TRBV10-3,CAISEFRDTPIYGYTF,TGTGCCATCAGTGAGTTTAGGGACACCCCTATTTATGGCTACACCTTC
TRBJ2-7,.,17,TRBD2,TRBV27,CASSSAGLAGGPYEQYF,TGTGCCAGCAGTTCCGCGGGACTAGCGGGAGGGCCATACGAGCAGTACTTC
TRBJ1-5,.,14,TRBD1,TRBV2,CASRLQGPNQPQHF,TGTGCCAGCAGGCTACAGGGGCCCAATCAGCCCCAGCATTTT
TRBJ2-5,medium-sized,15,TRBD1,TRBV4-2,CASSQGQGGSETQYF,TGTGCCAGCAGCCAGGGACAGGGAGGGTCAGAGACCCAGTACTTC
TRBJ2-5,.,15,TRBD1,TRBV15,CATSRPTGIQETQYF,TGTGCCACCAGCAGACCGACAGGGATCCAAGAGACCCAGTACTTC
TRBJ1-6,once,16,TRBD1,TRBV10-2,CASRPGQGGADSPLHF,TGCGCCAGCAGGCCGGGACAGGGAGGGGCGGATTCACCCCTCCACTTT
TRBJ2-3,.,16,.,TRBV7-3,CASSLNVRGTADTQYF,TGTGCCAGCAGCTTAAACGTCAGGGGTACCGCAGATACGCAGTATTTT
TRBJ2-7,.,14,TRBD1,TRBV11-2,CASSLPGQPYEQYF,TGTGCCAGCAGCCTGCCGGGACAGCCCTACGAGCAGTACTTC
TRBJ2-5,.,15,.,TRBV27,CASSPDWASTETQYF,TGTGCCAGCAGCCCTGACTGGGCTAGCACAGAGACCCAGTACTTC
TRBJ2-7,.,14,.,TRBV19,CASTEQGRRDEQYF,TGTGCCAGTACCGAACAGGGCCGTCGGGACGAGCAGTACTTC
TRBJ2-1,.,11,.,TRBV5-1,CASSWGEEQFF,TGCGCCAGCAGCTGGGGGGAGGAGCAGTTCTTC
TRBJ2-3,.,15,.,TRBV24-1,CATSGGGPSTDTQYF,TGTGCCACCAGTGGAGGCGGCCCTAGCACAGATACGCAGTATTTT
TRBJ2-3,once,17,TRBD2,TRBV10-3,CAISESAGLAGTDTQYF,TGTGCCATCAGTGAGTCCGCGGGACTAGCGGGAACAGATACGCAGTATTTT
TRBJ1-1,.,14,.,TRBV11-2,CASSSSQGSPEAFF,TGTGCCAGCAGCTCTTCGCAGGGGAGTCCTGAAGCTTTCTTT